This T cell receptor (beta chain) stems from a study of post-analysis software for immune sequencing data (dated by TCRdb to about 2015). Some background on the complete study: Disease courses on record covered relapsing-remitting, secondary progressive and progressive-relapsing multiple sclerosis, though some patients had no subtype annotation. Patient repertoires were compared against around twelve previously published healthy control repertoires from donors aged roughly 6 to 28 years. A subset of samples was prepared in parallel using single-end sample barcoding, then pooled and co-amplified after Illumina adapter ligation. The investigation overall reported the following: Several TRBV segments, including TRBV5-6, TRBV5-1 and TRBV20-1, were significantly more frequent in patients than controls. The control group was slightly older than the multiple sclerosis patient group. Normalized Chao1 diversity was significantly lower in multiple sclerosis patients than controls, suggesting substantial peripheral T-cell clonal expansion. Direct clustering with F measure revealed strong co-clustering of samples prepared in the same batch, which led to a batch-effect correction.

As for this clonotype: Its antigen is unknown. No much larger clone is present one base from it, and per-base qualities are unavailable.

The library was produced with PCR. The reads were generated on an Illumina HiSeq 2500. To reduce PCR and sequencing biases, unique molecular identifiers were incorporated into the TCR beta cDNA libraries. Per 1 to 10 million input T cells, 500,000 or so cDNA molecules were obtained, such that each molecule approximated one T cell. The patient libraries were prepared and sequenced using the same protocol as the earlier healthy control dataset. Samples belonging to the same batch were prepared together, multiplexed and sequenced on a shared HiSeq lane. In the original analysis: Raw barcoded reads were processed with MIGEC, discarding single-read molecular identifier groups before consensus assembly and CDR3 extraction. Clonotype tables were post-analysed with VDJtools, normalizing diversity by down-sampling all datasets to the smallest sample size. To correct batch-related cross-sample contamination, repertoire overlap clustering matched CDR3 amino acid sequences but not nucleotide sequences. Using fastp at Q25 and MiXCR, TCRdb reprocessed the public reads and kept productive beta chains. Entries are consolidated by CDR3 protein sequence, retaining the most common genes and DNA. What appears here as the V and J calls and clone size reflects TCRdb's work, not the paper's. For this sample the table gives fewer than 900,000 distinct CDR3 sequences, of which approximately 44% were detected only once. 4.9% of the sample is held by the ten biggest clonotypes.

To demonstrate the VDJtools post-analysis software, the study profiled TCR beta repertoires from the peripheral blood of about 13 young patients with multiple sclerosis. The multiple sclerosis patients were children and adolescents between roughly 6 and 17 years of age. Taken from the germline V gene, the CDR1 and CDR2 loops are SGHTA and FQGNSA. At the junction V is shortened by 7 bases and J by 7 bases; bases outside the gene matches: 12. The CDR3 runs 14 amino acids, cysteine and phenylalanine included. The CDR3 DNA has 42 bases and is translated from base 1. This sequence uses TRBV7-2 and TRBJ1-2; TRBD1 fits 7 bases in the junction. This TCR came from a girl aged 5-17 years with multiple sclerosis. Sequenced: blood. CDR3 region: CASNRQGPLFGYTF. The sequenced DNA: TGTGCCAGCAACCGACAGGGACCCCTTTTTGGCTACACCTTC.